The next 25 T cell receptor beta chains were all read from a single sample in a study of cytomegalovirus exposure and HLA in healthy donors (dated by TCRdb to between 2016 and 2019). Libraries were made using the immunoSEQ multiplex PCR assay. For the multiplex PCR, a mixture combining 60 forward primers for TCR Vbeta segments and 13 reverse primers for TCR Jbeta segments was used. TCRdb re-hosts the immuneACCESS table, in-frame sequences only. Its copies lack some clones; in the studies checked, an unresolved V gene accounts for under half of them, and the cause for the rest is not known. The sample table records about 98,000 clones; around 75% of these occur just once. Approximately 11% of the sample is taken by the ten largest. Sequencing used PBMCs. Every receptor here comes from a man aged 18 to 35 in good health and CMV-seropositive.

In this sample, this clone turned up once. This chain links TRBV4-2 with TRBJ2-1; 11 bases map to TRBD2. Germline CDR1 is LGHNA and CDR2 is YNFKEQ. Trimming removed 2 bases from V and 7 bases from J; junction bases left unmatched: 10. The length of the CDR3 is 17 residues. CDR3 region: CASSQWGTSGLGNEQFF. CDR3 DNA sequence: TGTGCCAGCAGCCAATGGGGGACTAGCGGTTTGGGAAATGAGCAGTTCTTC.

This sequence joins TRBV2 and TRBJ2-1; 7 nucleotides align to TRBD1. The junction had 2 bases not matched to a gene; V was cut back by 6 bases and J by 0 bases. This CDR3 has 14 residues. CDR1 SNHLY and CDR2 FYNNEI come from the germline V gene. The CDR3: CASRTGSSYNEQFF. The CDR3 nucleotides read TGTGCCAGCAGGACAGGGAGCTCCTACAATGAGCAGTTCTTC.

With regard to this clone: The germline gene is not matched at one end of the junction; a read error may be the cause. The chain uses TRBV7-9 and TRBJ1-6; 7 bases align to TRBD1. CDR3 size: 15 residues. CDR1 and CDR2 from the germline V gene are SEHNR and FQNEAQ (reference sequence). CDR3: CASSGTVLYNSPLHF. CDR3 in DNA: TGTGCCAGCAGCGGGACAGTCCTCTATAATTCCCCCCTCCACTTT.

Concerning this clone: Additional DNA sequences in this sample encode the identical CDR3. The V call is TRBV9, the J call TRBJ1-4; D might be TRBD1 (5 bases). This CDR3 is built from 15 residues. Germline V gene data show CDR1 as SGDLS and CDR2 as YYNGEE. The V end was cut by 2 bases, the J end by 3 bases, with 11 bases between. CDR3 protein: CASSVQGWANEKLFF. CDR3 bases: TGTGCCAGCAGCGTCCAGGGCTGGGCTAATGAAAAACTGTTTTTT.

This sequence joins TRBV30 and TRBJ2-2, with D tentatively TRBD2 (5 bases). From germline, CDR1 is GTSNPN and CDR2 SVGIG (reference sequence). V was cut by 0 bases and J by 4 bases, with 12 bases left in between. There are 15 residues in the CDR3. For the CDR3, the DNA is TGTGCCTGGAGTGTAGGGCCCGCGGGCACCGGGGAGCTGTTTTTT. Protein product: CAWSVGPAGTGELFF.

This clone came up a few times. The chain employs TRBV7-9 and TRBJ2-1; TRBD2 agrees at 13 bases. Germline values: CDR1 SEHNR, CDR2 FQNEAQ (reference sequence). The CDR3 length is 18 residues. J gave up 5 bases and V 6 bases, and 13 bases lay outside the gene matches. The CDR3 sequence is CASRRAHPTSGGNNEQFF. CDR3 DNA: TGTGCCAGCAGGAGAGCGCACCCGACTAGCGGGGGGAACAATGAGCAGTTCTTC.

J is TRBJ1-5 and V is TRBV7-8; 10 positions match TRBD1. The CDR3 runs to 14 residues. The germline V gene encodes CDR1 SGHVS and CDR2 FQNEAQ. The trim removed 5 bases at V and 5 bases at J, leaving 3 bases unmatched. The CDR3 loop is CASSADRGHQPQHF. The DNA of the CDR3 is TGTGCCAGCAGCGCAGACAGGGGGCATCAGCCCCAGCATTTT.

The CDR3 region is CASSAGTGADSYTF. The CDR3 DNA sequence: TGTGCCAGCAGTGCTGGGACAGGGGCTGACAGCTACACCTTC. The chain links TRBV2 to TRBJ1-2; 10 nucleotides agree with TRBD1. Germline V lookup: CDR1 SNHLY, CDR2 FYNNEI. Trimming removed 4 bases from V and 9 bases from J; junction bases left unmatched: 8. CDR3 length equals 14 residues.

This clone was recorded once. The rearrangement uses TRBV9 and TRBJ2-7; the D gene is possibly TRBD2 (6 bases). From germline, CDR1 is SGDLS and CDR2 YYNGEE. The V end was cut by 0 bases, the J end by 4 bases, with 11 bases between. The length of the CDR3 is 14 residues. This chain's CDR3 is CASSVEEGRYEQYF. In DNA, the CDR3 is TGTGCCAGCAGCGTAGAGGAGGGTCGGTACGAGCAGTACTTC.

The J gene is TRBJ1-1, the V gene TRBV18, with D hard to call. The CDR3 length is 12 residues. Per germline, CDR1 KGHSH and CDR2 LQKENI. Trimming cost V 10 bases and J 2 bases, with 11 bases left between them. The CDR3: CATWGANTEAFF. The CDR3 DNA reads as TGTGCCACCTGGGGAGCCAACACTGAAGCTTTCTTT.

In this sample, this clone is medium-sized. The chain uses TRBV19 and TRBJ2-7, with D possibly matching TRBD2 (7 bases). Deletions cut 5 bases from V and 3 bases from J, with 14 bases between. There are 14 residues in the CDR3. Looked up from germline, CDR1 is LNHDA and CDR2 is SQIVND (reference sequence). CDR3 region: CASSDWGGNYEQYF. The CDR3 region has the DNA TGTGCCAGTAGTGACTGGGGGGGCAACTACGAGCAGTACTTC.

Here the CDR3 DNA reads TGTGCCAGCAGCTTACAGGGGATTGGCTACGAGCAGTACTTC. The encoded protein is CASSLQGIGYEQYF. V usage is TRBV11-2 and J usage is TRBJ2-7, with D possibly TRBD1 on 6 matching bases. The CDR3 runs 14 residues. Deletions cut 2 bases from V and 3 bases from J, with 11 bases between. The germline gives CDR1 SGHAT, CDR2 FQNNGV.

The chain is built from TRBV2 and TRBJ2-7, with 10 bases aligning to TRBD2. The CDR3 runs 15 residues. After removal of 7 bases from V and 4 bases from J, the junction contained 10 bases not matched to a gene. CDR1 and CDR2 (germline): SNHLY, FYNNEI. The CDR3 DNA reads as TGTGCCAGCATTCAACCGGGACTAGCGTCATACGAGCAGTACTTC. It encodes CASIQPGLASYEQYF.

The gene calls are TRBV5-8 and TRBJ2-7; TRBD2 might be the D (6 bases). V was trimmed by 4 bases and J by 6 bases, leaving 23 bases between them. Looked up from germline, CDR1 is SGHTS and CDR2 is YDEGEE. The CDR3 spans 16 residues. CDR3 nucleotide sequence: TGTGCCAGCAGCCCCGGCACACGGGAGACATTGGGCGAGCAGTACTTC. This codes for CASSPGTRETLGEQYF.

The rearrangement uses TRBV5-8 and TRBJ1-5; 8 nucleotides line up with TRBD1. The CDR3 has 15 amino acids. CDR1 and CDR2 from the germline V gene are SGHTS and YDEGEE. Trimming removed 2 bases from V and 4 bases from J; junction bases left unmatched: 5. The CDR3 spells CASSFRTGINQPQHF. The DNA for the CDR3 is TGTGCCAGCAGCTTCCGGACAGGGATAAATCAGCCCCAGCATTTT.

This chain uses TRBV28 with TRBJ1-1; tentatively, D is TRBD1 (5 bases). The CDR3 extends over 16 amino acids. Germline V lookup: CDR1 MDHEN, CDR2 SYDVKM. V was shortened by 3 bases and J by 4 bases, with 18 bases between the two germline ends. The CDR3 bases are TGTGCCAGCAGTTTTAGGTTCGGGCTGGGGGGCACTGAAGCTTTCTTT. This encodes CASSFRFGLGGTEAFF.

The rearrangement uses TRBV2 and TRBJ1-4; possible D gene TRBD1, 5 bases. CDR1 and CDR2 (germline): SNHLY, FYNNEI. This CDR3 contains 14 residues. Trimming removed 3 bases from V and 8 bases from J, with 13 bases in between. CDR3 bases: TGTGCCAGCAGTGACGGCAGGGTCGGGGAAAAACTGTTTTTT. Protein sequence: CASSDGRVGEKLFF.

This clone was seen a few times. V gene TRBV7-2 combines with J gene TRBJ2-3; D gene unclear. CDR1 SGHTA and CDR2 FQGNSA come from the germline V gene. V lost 5 bases and J 3 bases, leaving 6 bases between the germline ends. This CDR3 comprises 12 residues. CDR3 sequence: CASSQATDTQYF. The CDR3 DNA is TGTGCCAGCAGCCAAGCGACAGATACGCAGTATTTT.

The rearrangement links TRBV7-6 to TRBJ2-7, with D perhaps TRBD2 (7 bases). The CDR3 runs 14 residues. CDR1 is SGHVS, CDR2 FNYEAQ, per germline. The V end was cut by 5 bases, the J end by 0 bases, with 11 bases between. The CDR3 DNA reads TGTGCCAGCAGCGGGGGGGCAGCCTCCTACGAGCAGTACTTC. Its protein is CASSGGAASYEQYF.

The chain combines TRBV2 with TRBJ2-5; D is unclear. Trimming removed 6 bases at V and 2 bases at J, with 7 bases between. The CDR3 has 12 amino acids. CDR1 is SNHLY and CDR2 is FYNNEI in the germline V gene. CDR3 DNA sequence: TGTGCCAGCAGAGACTGGCAAGAGACCCAGTACTTC. Its translation is CASRDWQETQYF.

J is TRBJ2-4 and V is TRBV30; TRBD1 agrees at 9 bases. Germline V gives CDR1 GTSNPN, CDR2 SVGIG (reference sequence). The CDR3 spans 14 residues. CDR3 amino acids: CALALGTGRNIQYF. CDR3 in DNA: TGTGCGCTTGCTTTAGGGACAGGGAGGAACATTCAGTACTTC.

This chain connects TRBV30 to TRBJ2-3; D unresolved. Germline CDR1 GTSNPN, CDR2 SVGIG (reference sequence). V was shortened by 2 bases and J by 6 bases, with 12 bases between the two germline ends. CDR3 length: 13 amino acids. In nucleotides, the CDR3 is TGTGCCTGGAGTTCGGAGCTACCCGATACGCAGTATTTT. As protein: CAWSSELPDTQYF. Filled out from reference TRBV30 and TRBJ2-3, the complete variable domain reads SQTIHQWPATLVQPVGSPLSLECTVEGTSNPNLYWYRQAAGRGLQLLFYSVGIGQISSEVPQNLSASRPQDRQFILSSKKLLLSDSGFYLCAWSSELPDTQYFGPGTRLTVL.

The CDR3 spells CASSERGFSAYGYTF. The CDR3 nucleotides read TGTGCCAGCAGTGAAAGGGGATTCTCCGCGTATGGCTACACCTTC. The J gene is TRBJ1-2, the V gene TRBV6-1; TRBD1 is a possible D gene (5 bases). Germline V gene data show CDR1 as MNHNS and CDR2 as SASEGT. The V end lost 2 bases, the J end lost 5 bases, and 15 bases lay between the germline ends. CDR3 size: 15 residues.

The DNA for the CDR3 is TGCGCCAGCAGCCCCCCGGGTGCAGGGGAGAGGTATGGCTACACCTTC. Residues: CASSPPGAGERYGYTF. This chain uses TRBV5-1 with TRBJ1-2, with a possible D match to TRBD1 (6 bases). V was pared by 4 bases and J by 5 bases, with 21 bases between. The CDR3 is 16 amino acids. CDR1 is SGHRS, CDR2 YFSETQ, per germline.

This chain links TRBV6-5 with TRBJ2-3; TRBD1 agrees at 9 bases. In germline, CDR1 is MNHEY, CDR2 SVGAGI. CDR3 size: 13 residues. Germline trimming cut 9 bases from V and 4 bases from J; bases unmatched to any gene: 5. The CDR3 is CARRTGEADTQYF. The CDR3 nucleotides read TGTGCCAGGAGGACAGGGGAGGCAGATACGCAGTATTTT.